These T cell receptor beta chains were read from a single sample in a study of cytomegalovirus exposure and HLA in healthy donors. Clones were sequenced by immunoSEQ multiplex PCR, and TCRdb holds only the in-frame ones, with some missing. The sample holds over 150,000 clones; around 80% are singletons and the top ten take over 3%. Sequencing was done on a sample of PBMCs. The receptors here all came from a woman between 45 and 65 years old in good health and CMV-seropositive. CDR3s include the opening cysteine and the closing phenylalanine or tryptophan. Each record gives: clone size, D gene, J gene, V gene, CDR3 protein, CDR3 DNA. D genes are given only for firm matches. Not every row has a clone size; where given, it reads once, few, many or a size class.

clone size: once; D gene: TRBD2; J gene: TRBJ2-1; V gene: TRBV19; CDR3 protein: CASRSSGVSSSEQFF; CDR3 DNA: TGTGCCAGTAGGTCTAGCGGGGTCTCATCTAGTGAGCAGTTCTTC
clone size: many; D gene: NA; J gene: TRBJ2-1; V gene: TRBV11-3; CDR3 protein: CASSLEQGSYNEQFF; CDR3 DNA: TGTGCCAGCAGCTTAGAACAGGGATCCTACAATGAGCAGTTCTTC
clone size: NA; D gene: TRBD1; J gene: TRBJ2-7; V gene: TRBV27; CDR3 protein: CASSPSLGQRGPYEQYF; CDR3 DNA: TGTGCCAGCAGTCCCTCTCTCGGACAAAGGGGGCCCTACGAGCAGTACTTC
clone size: NA; D gene: TRBD1; J gene: TRBJ1-4; V gene: TRBV18; CDR3 protein: CASSPLLVTGVDEKLFF; CDR3 DNA: TGTGCCAGCTCACCATTACTCGTGACAGGGGTGGATGAAAAACTGTTTTTT
clone size: once; D gene: NA; J gene: TRBJ1-1; V gene: TRBV19; CDR3 protein: CASIPTGRGNTEAFF; CDR3 DNA: TGTGCCAGTATTCCGACAGGCCGAGGGAACACTGAAGCTTTCTTT
clone size: few; D gene: NA; J gene: TRBJ2-7; V gene: TRBV4-3; CDR3 protein: CASSPGPPRRGPEQYF; CDR3 DNA: TGCGCCAGCAGCCCCGGACCTCCCCGAAGGGGTCCCGAGCAGTACTTC
clone size: NA; D gene: TRBD2; J gene: TRBJ2-3; V gene: TRBV7-8; CDR3 protein: CASSFSGGHRTDTQYF; CDR3 DNA: TGTGCCAGCAGCTTTAGCGGGGGCCATAGGACAGATACGCAGTATTTT
clone size: NA; D gene: NA; J gene: TRBJ1-2; V gene: TRBV13; CDR3 protein: CASSFGAPPHGYTF; CDR3 DNA: TGTGCCAGCAGCTTTGGGGCCCCACCCCATGGCTACACCTTC
clone size: NA; D gene: TRBD1; J gene: TRBJ2-6; V gene: TRBV7-8; CDR3 protein: CASSLVFRTGPSGANGLTF; CDR3 DNA: TGTGCCAGCAGCTTAGTCTTTCGGACAGGACCCTCTGGGGCCAACGGCCTGACTTTC
clone size: NA; D gene: NA; J gene: TRBJ2-7; V gene: TRBV4-2; CDR3 protein: CASSQEQGTFLYEQYF; CDR3 DNA: TGTGCCAGCAGCCAGGAACAGGGTACGTTCCTCTACGAGCAGTACTTC
clone size: NA; D gene: TRBD2; J gene: TRBJ2-1; V gene: TRBV4-2; CDR3 protein: CASSQDWLEVAGGLYNEQFF; CDR3 DNA: TGTGCCAGCAGCCAAGATTGGTTAGAGGTAGCGGGGGGCCTTTACAATGAGCAGTTCTTC
clone size: NA; D gene: NA; J gene: TRBJ2-6; V gene: TRBV11-3; CDR3 protein: CASSLAGVSGANGLTF; CDR3 DNA: TGTGCCAGCAGCTTGGCAGGGGTCTCTGGGGCCAACGGCCTGACTTTC
clone size: NA; D gene: TRBD1; J gene: TRBJ2-5; V gene: TRBV19; CDR3 protein: CASSNDRGETQYF; CDR3 DNA: TGTGCCAGTAGTAACGACAGGGGGGAGACCCAGTACTTC
clone size: NA; D gene: NA; J gene: TRBJ2-5; V gene: TRBV5-1; CDR3 protein: CASSSLVSRQETQYF; CDR3 DNA: TGCGCCAGCAGCTCCCTGGTATCTAGACAAGAGACCCAGTACTTC
clone size: NA; D gene: TRBD1; J gene: TRBJ2-5; V gene: TRBV15; CDR3 protein: CATSRDWDSQETQYF; CDR3 DNA: TGTGCCACCAGCAGAGATTGGGACAGTCAAGAGACCCAGTACTTC
clone size: NA; D gene: TRBD1; J gene: TRBJ2-3; V gene: TRBV7-2; CDR3 protein: CASSLDRGLGTQYF; CDR3 DNA: TGTGCCAGCAGCTTGGACAGGGGTTTGGGTACGCAGTATTTT
clone size: NA; D gene: NA; J gene: TRBJ1-1; V gene: TRBV19; CDR3 protein: CASSQIAGTRNTEAFF; CDR3 DNA: TGTGCCAGTAGCCAGATTGCCGGGACAAGGAACACTGAAGCTTTCTTT
clone size: NA; D gene: TRBD1; J gene: TRBJ1-5; V gene: TRBV30; CDR3 protein: CAWGTGNQPQHF; CDR3 DNA: TGTGCCTGGGGGACAGGCAATCAGCCCCAGCATTTT
clone size: NA; D gene: TRBD1; J gene: TRBJ1-2; V gene: TRBV7-8; CDR3 protein: CASSTTGVYGYTF; CDR3 DNA: TGTGCCAGCAGCACTACAGGGGTCTATGGCTACACCTTC
clone size: NA; D gene: NA; J gene: TRBJ2-2; V gene: TRBV11-2; CDR3 protein: CASRPSQSGELFF; CDR3 DNA: TGTGCCAGCAGGCCCAGTCAGTCCGGGGAGCTGTTTTTT
clone size: NA; D gene: TRBD1; J gene: TRBJ1-2; V gene: TRBV30; CDR3 protein: CAWTKGQGGNYGYTF; CDR3 DNA: TGTGCCTGGACCAAAGGACAGGGGGGTAACTATGGCTACACCTTC
clone size: NA; D gene: NA; J gene: TRBJ1-1; V gene: TRBV14; CDR3 protein: CASSQVFGTEAFF; CDR3 DNA: TGTGCCAGCAGCCAAGTTTTCGGCACTGAAGCTTTCTTT
clone size: NA; D gene: TRBD1; J gene: TRBJ2-7; V gene: TRBV13; CDR3 protein: CASGQGSYEQYF; CDR3 DNA: TGTGCCAGTGGACAGGGCTCCTACGAGCAGTACTTC
clone size: NA; D gene: TRBD2; J gene: TRBJ2-5; V gene: TRBV5-4; CDR3 protein: CASSLAGTGGGETQYF; CDR3 DNA: TGTGCCAGCAGCTTGGCCGGTACGGGAGGAGGGGAGACCCAGTACTTC
clone size: NA; D gene: NA; J gene: TRBJ2-7; V gene: TRBV19; CDR3 protein: CASSIRRTSYEQYF; CDR3 DNA: TGTGCCAGTAGTATTCGTCGGACAAGCTACGAGCAGTACTTC
clone size: NA; D gene: NA; J gene: TRBJ1-4; V gene: TRBV5-8; CDR3 protein: CASSFPLQGVDEKLFF; CDR3 DNA: TGTGCCAGCAGCTTCCCTTTACAGGGCGTGGATGAAAAACTGTTTTTT
clone size: NA; D gene: TRBD2; J gene: TRBJ2-5; V gene: TRBV28; CDR3 protein: CASSLMTSGALQETQYF; CDR3 DNA: TGTGCCAGCAGTTTAATGACTAGCGGGGCCCTCCAAGAGACCCAGTACTTC
clone size: NA; D gene: NA; J gene: TRBJ2-7; V gene: TRBV7-9; CDR3 protein: CASSLPSSYEQYF; CDR3 DNA: TGTGCCAGCAGCTTGCCGAGCTCCTACGAGCAGTACTTC
clone size: NA; D gene: TRBD1; J gene: TRBJ1-5; V gene: TRBV19; CDR3 protein: CASSIRGQGNSNQPQHF; CDR3 DNA: TGTGCCAGTAGTATCAGGGGACAGGGAAATAGCAATCAGCCCCAGCATTTT
clone size: NA; D gene: TRBD1; J gene: TRBJ2-4; V gene: TRBV5-1; CDR3 protein: CASSHGQGAMAGWVKNIQYF; CDR3 DNA: TGCGCCAGCAGCCACGGACAGGGGGCGATGGCCGGGTGGGTCAAAAACATTCAGTACTTC
clone size: NA; D gene: TRBD1; J gene: TRBJ2-2; V gene: TRBV29-1; CDR3 protein: CSVGTGTGTGELFF; CDR3 DNA: TGCAGCGTCGGTACCGGGACAGGGACCGGGGAGCTGTTTTTT
clone size: NA; D gene: TRBD1; J gene: TRBJ1-1; V gene: TRBV9; CDR3 protein: CASSAQPTGENTEAFF; CDR3 DNA: TGTGCCAGCAGCGCCCAACCCACAGGGGAGAACACTGAAGCTTTCTTT
clone size: NA; D gene: NA; J gene: TRBJ2-5; V gene: TRBV19; CDR3 protein: CASSIAGLSLPTGGETQYF; CDR3 DNA: TGTGCCAGTAGTATTGCAGGACTGAGCTTACCAACTGGAGGGGAGACCCAGTACTTC
clone size: NA; D gene: NA; J gene: TRBJ2-7; V gene: TRBV12-1; CDR3 protein: CASSPYPPVRVSEQYF; CDR3 DNA: TGTGCCAGCAGCCCTTATCCCCCCGTGAGGGTAAGCGAGCAGTACTTC
clone size: few; D gene: NA; J gene: TRBJ1-2; V gene: TRBV9; CDR3 protein: CASSFGRGQLYGYTF; CDR3 DNA: TGTGCCAGCAGCTTCGGGAGAGGGCAGCTCTATGGCTACACCTTC
clone size: NA; D gene: NA; J gene: TRBJ1-1; V gene: TRBV2; CDR3 protein: CASREAPYKNTEAFF; CDR3 DNA: TGTGCCAGCAGAGAGGCCCCGTACAAGAACACTGAAGCTTTCTTT
clone size: NA; D gene: NA; J gene: TRBJ1-1; V gene: TRBV6-5; CDR3 protein: CASSSWGLNTEAFF; CDR3 DNA: TGTGCCAGCAGTTCCTGGGGCCTGAACACTGAAGCTTTCTTT
clone size: NA; D gene: TRBD1; J gene: TRBJ1-2; V gene: TRBV30; CDR3 protein: CAWSHGGQVYGYTF; CDR3 DNA: TGTGCCTGGAGTCATGGGGGACAGGTCTATGGCTACACCTTC
clone size: NA; D gene: TRBD2; J gene: TRBJ2-2; V gene: TRBV5-1; CDR3 protein: CASSRGLATGELFF; CDR3 DNA: TGCGCCAGCAGCCGGGGACTAGCGACCGGGGAGCTGTTTTTT
clone size: NA; D gene: TRBD1; J gene: TRBJ1-4; V gene: TRBV6-1; CDR3 protein: CASMGVQGFRKLFF; CDR3 DNA: TGTGCCAGCATGGGGGTACAGGGGTTCAGAAAACTGTTTTTT
clone size: NA; D gene: NA; J gene: TRBJ2-1; V gene: TRBV7-9; CDR3 protein: CASSAISSNEQFF; CDR3 DNA: TGTGCCAGCAGCGCGATTAGTTCCAATGAGCAGTTCTTC
clone size: few; D gene: NA; J gene: TRBJ2-7; V gene: TRBV7-2; CDR3 protein: CASSFMGREQYF; CDR3 DNA: TGTGCCAGCAGCTTTATGGGGCGCGAGCAGTACTTC